This T cell receptor beta chain was sequenced for a study of blood T cells in healthy people across ages. Alongside a J-beta primer mix, a sample-barcoded 5' primer served in a second PCR lasting roughly 7 to 11 cycles. TCRdb ran MiXCR on the 5' RACE reads and lists one entry per CDR3 protein. The sample holds 850,000 or so distinct CDR3 sequences, around 30% seen once. The CDR3 has 14 residues. V was trimmed by 5 bases and J by 1 base, leaving 11 bases between them. The V gene's germline CDR1 is MNHNY and CDR2 SVGAGI (reference sequence). This clonotype was seen many times. The receptor was derived from a woman aged 80 or older in good health. The genes are TRBV6-6 and TRBJ1-1; D gene uncertain. The sequencing sample was made of blood. The CDR3 region is CASSNQASNTEAFF. As DNA, the CDR3 is TGTGCCAGCAGTAATCAGGCCTCGAACACTGAAGCTTTCTTT.